These 27 T cell receptor beta chains came from one sample sequenced in a study of OX40 agonist ivuxolimab in advanced cancers. Clones were sequenced by immunoSEQ multiplex PCR, and TCRdb holds only the in-frame ones, with some missing. The table lists tens of thousands of clones, 85% to 95% of them singletons. The sequencing here drew on CD4+ or CD8+ T cells sorted from blood, taken in a trial of the OX40 agonist ivuxolimab. The receptors were gathered from an adult with an advanced solid tumor such as melanoma, head and neck, liver or kidney cancer.

The chain uses TRBV11-2 and TRBJ2-3; D remains unclear. With 1 base removed from V and 0 bases from J, the gap between germline ends came to 11 bases. The CDR3 spans 16 residues. Germline lookup yields CDR1 SGHAT and CDR2 FQNNGV. CDR3: CASSLVFGPSTDTQYF. In DNA, the CDR3 is TGTGCCAGCAGCTTAGTGTTTGGTCCTAGCACAGATACGCAGTATTTT.

This rearrangement joins TRBV7-9 to TRBJ1-2; tentatively, D is TRBD1 (6 bases). The CDR3 sequence is 14 residues long. Germline V gene data show CDR1 as SEHNR and CDR2 as FQNEAQ (reference sequence). V was cut by 5 bases and J by 3 bases, with 13 bases left in between. The CDR3 sequence: CASSAGVYDYGYTF. The CDR3 DNA reads as TGTGCCAGCAGCGCAGGGGTTTATGACTATGGCTACACCTTC.

The V call is TRBV5-1, the J call TRBJ2-7, with no clear D. Trimming stripped 1 base from V and 5 bases from J, with 7 bases between. Germline assignment: CDR1 SGHRS and CDR2 YFSETQ. The CDR3 consists of 12 residues. CDR3 nucleotides: TGCGCCAGCAGCTTGCAAGCGCACGAGCAGTACTTC. This gives the protein CASSLQAHEQYF.

The rearrangement joins TRBV29-1 to TRBJ1-4; D is perhaps TRBD1 (6 bases). The CDR3 totals 11 residues. Per the germline V gene, CDR1 is SQVTM and CDR2 is ANQGSEA. The V gene lost 1 base and the J gene lost 14 bases, with 11 bases spanning the gap. CDR3 nucleotide sequence: TGCAGCGTTGAAGGTGGGGGCATCCTGTTTTTT. This codes for CSVEGGGILFF. Combining the CDR3 with reference TRBV29-1 and TRBJ1-4 gives the whole variable domain SAVISQKPSRDICQRGTSLTIQCQVDSQVTMMFWYRQQPGQSLTLIATANQGSEATYESGFVIDKFPISRPNLTFSTLTVSNMSPEDSSIYLCSVEGGGILFFGSGTQLSVL.

This clone was picked up a small number of times. The chain employs TRBV6-6 and TRBJ1-5; D is unclear. The CDR3 length is 11 residues. Deletions cut 2 bases from V and 9 bases from J, with 5 bases between. Germline V gene lookup returns CDR1 MNHNY and CDR2 SVGAGI (reference sequence). In DNA form, the CDR3 reads TGTGCCAGCAGTTACCCGGGGCCCCAGCATTTT. Its protein is CASSYPGPQHF.

J is TRBJ1-5 and V is TRBV19; a possible D gene is TRBD1 (5 bases). Germline CDR1 reads LNHDA; CDR2 reads SQIVND (reference sequence). Trimming left V 5 bases short and J 5 bases short, with 13 bases between. The CDR3 is 14 residues long. As DNA, the CDR3 is TGTGCCAGTAGTCAAAAGGGGCCCTATCAGCCCCAGCATTTT. Its translation is CASSQKGPYQPQHF.

The chain employs TRBV15 and TRBJ2-7, with 8 bases that match TRBD1. This CDR3 comprises 17 residues. CDR1 LNHNV and CDR2 YYDKDF come from the germline V gene (reference sequence). J gave up 4 bases and V 5 bases, and 16 bases lay outside the gene matches. CDR3 nucleotide sequence: TGTGCCACCAGCGAGGGCAGGGGGCTATACTACATTTACGAGCAGTACTTC. Its protein is CATSEGRGLYYIYEQYF.

The rearrangement links TRBV4-3 to TRBJ2-2; no clear D. V lost 0 bases and J 3 bases, leaving 11 bases between the germline ends. The CDR3 is made up of 16 amino acids. Germline values: CDR1 LGHNA, CDR2 YSLEER. CDR3 sequence (DNA): TGCGCCAGCAGCCAAGATCAAGGCACCCACACCGGGGAGCTGTTTTTT. Translated, it gives CASSQDQGTHTGELFF.

The rearrangement links TRBV11-2 to TRBJ2-1, with TRBD2 as a possible D gene (7 bases). In germline, CDR1 is SGHAT, CDR2 FQNNGV. The ends were cut back, 0 bases at V and 4 bases at J, with 13 bases in the middle. The CDR3 is 16 residues long. CDR3 DNA: TGTGCCAGCAGCTTAGAATGGGGGGGCATTTACAATGAGCAGTTCTTC. Protein product: CASSLEWGGIYNEQFF.

The chain links TRBV9 to TRBJ2-3; D perhaps matches TRBD1 (6 bases). Trimming took off 2 bases at V and 6 bases at J, with 16 bases between the two ends. Germline assignment: CDR1 SGDLS and CDR2 YYNGEE. This CDR3 has 15 residues. The CDR3 loop reads CASSVTGTMIDTQYF. DNA of the CDR3: TGTGCCAGCAGCGTCACCGGGACAATGATTGATACGCAGTATTTT.

The chain has TRBV19 and TRBJ1-2, with a weak D call TRBD1 (6 bases). There are 17 residues in the CDR3. Trimming took 3 bases from V and 5 from J, leaving 22 bases between them. Germline V gene data show CDR1 as LNHDA and CDR2 as SQIVND (reference sequence). Written as DNA, the CDR3 is TGTGCCAGTAGTATCCGGGCTAAGGGAGGGGGGCCTTATGGCTACACCTTC. Protein: CASSIRAKGGGPYGYTF.

The V call is TRBV5-1, the J call TRBJ2-1; no firm D call. This CDR3 contains 12 residues. Trimming cost V 4 bases and J 10 bases, with 12 bases left between them. The germline gives CDR1 SGHRS, CDR2 YFSETQ. This CDR3 is CASSDKGWEQFF. The CDR3 nucleotides read TGCGCCAGCAGCGACAAGGGTTGGGAGCAGTTCTTC.

J is TRBJ2-2 and V is TRBV5-4; D gene ambiguous. Trimming took off 2 bases at V and 2 bases at J, with 4 bases between the two ends. This CDR3 spans 13 amino acids. The germline V gene encodes CDR1 SGHNT and CDR2 YYREEE (reference sequence). CDR3 DNA sequence: TGTGCCAGCAGCTTAACCAACACCGGGGAGCTGTTTTTT. This encodes CASSLTNTGELFF.

The DNA of the CDR3 is TGTGCCAGCAGCGCGGTCGCCTTCGATGAGCAGTTCTTC. Translating it yields CASSAVAFDEQFF. The chain joins TRBV13 to TRBJ2-1; D not certain. V gave up 5 bases and J gave up 8 bases, with 13 bases separating them. This CDR3 is 13 amino acids long. Germline CDR1 reads PRHDT; CDR2 reads FYEKMQ (reference sequence).

The CDR3 spells CASSLGQGREQFF. The CDR3, as DNA: TGTGCCAGCAGCTTGGGACAGGGACGGGAGCAGTTCTTC. The chain joins TRBV7-8 to TRBJ2-1; 9 bases match TRBD1. Germline V CDR1 and CDR2: SGHVS, FQNEAQ. Unmatched junction bases numbered 4, after V lost 3 bases and J lost 10 bases. The CDR3 sequence is 13 residues long.

V usage is TRBV7-6 and J usage is TRBJ1-2; possible D gene TRBD1, 5 bases. This CDR3 contains 17 residues. V dropped 5 bases and J dropped 2 bases, with 21 bases sitting between them. The germline V gene has CDR1 SGHVS and CDR2 FNYEAQ. The CDR3 nucleotides read TGTGCCAGCAGCCTTAGCCCTCTCAGGGCGGCCAACTATGGCTACACCTTC. Translated: CASSLSPLRAANYGYTF.

The chain uses TRBV5-1 and TRBJ1-2; perhaps TRBD1 as D (5 bases). Trimming took 2 bases from V and 10 from J, leaving 15 bases between them. Germline CDR1 reads SGHRS; CDR2 reads YFSETQ. The CDR3 is 13 residues long. In nucleotides, the CDR3 is TGCGCCAGCAGCTTTTGGGGCCCCTACGACTACACCTTC. This encodes CASSFWGPYDYTF.

This sequence joins TRBV19 and TRBJ1-2, with D perhaps TRBD1 (5 bases). V lost 4 bases to trimming and J lost 5 bases, with 8 bases between them. Germline loops: CDR1 LNHDA, CDR2 SQIVND (reference sequence). CDR3 length: 12 amino acids. This CDR3 is CASSTGRYGYTF. The CDR3 nucleotides are TGTGCCAGTAGTACGGGACGGTATGGCTACACCTTC.

The V and J genes are TRBV7-9 and TRBJ2-7; TRBD1 matches at 8 bases. With 8 bases clipped from V and 4 bases from J, the junction kept 10 bases outside the gene matches. From germline, CDR1 is SEHNR and CDR2 FQNEAQ (reference sequence). The CDR3 length is 14 residues. CDR3 in DNA: TGTGCCAGCTTACCAGGACAGGGACCTTACGAGCAGTACTTC. Translated, it gives CASLPGQGPYEQYF.

This chain links TRBV5-1 with TRBJ1-1; possible D gene TRBD1, 6 bases. The CDR3 is made up of 16 amino acids. Germline lookup yields CDR1 SGHRS and CDR2 YFSETQ. V lost 2 bases and J 1 base, leaving 15 bases between the germline ends. The CDR3 reads CASSLGQGRRNTEAFF. The CDR3, as DNA: TGCGCCAGCAGCTTAGGTCAGGGGCGGAGGAACACTGAAGCTTTCTTT.

The chain's CDR3 is CASSLAQGGGVEAFF. CDR3 DNA: TGTGCCAGCAGCTTAGCGCAGGGAGGGGGGGTCGAAGCTTTCTTT. The chain couples TRBV7-2 to TRBJ1-1, with D perhaps TRBD1 (6 bases). The CDR3 has 15 residues. Trimming took 0 bases from V and 8 from J, leaving 16 bases between them. Germline CDR1 is SGHTA and CDR2 is FQGNSA.

This clone was counted a single time. The chain recombines TRBV9 with TRBJ2-3; 9 nucleotides agree with TRBD2. V lost 3 bases, J lost 1 base, and 6 bases stayed unmatched. The CDR3 loop spans 16 amino acids. Germline CDR1 and CDR2: SGDLS and YYNGEE. CDR3 DNA sequence: TGTGCCAGCAGCGCCGTAGCGGGAGTTGGCACAGATACGCAGTATTTT. Its protein is CASSAVAGVGTDTQYF.

The CDR3 sequence: CSVWTTDTQYF. The CDR3 coding sequence is TGCAGCGTGTGGACCACAGATACGCAGTATTTT. The V call is TRBV29-1, the J call TRBJ2-3, with D uncertain. The V end was cut by 6 bases, the J end by 2 bases, with 6 bases between. The CDR3 extends over 11 amino acids. Germline CDR1 is SQVTM and CDR2 is ANQGSEA.

Concerning this clone: Other DNA variants within this sample encode the same CDR3. The chain employs TRBV2 and TRBJ1-1, with D tentatively TRBD1 (6 bases). The CDR3 extends over 11 amino acids. V was shortened by 7 bases and J by 8 bases, with 11 bases between the two germline ends. Germline lookup yields CDR1 SNHLY and CDR2 FYNNEI. The CDR3 region has the DNA TGTGCCAGCAAAGGGGGTTGGGAAGCTTTCTTT. This sequence encodes CASKGGWEAFF.

The V call is TRBV6-1, the J call TRBJ1-2; the D is unclear. This CDR3 has 15 amino acids. V was trimmed by 3 bases and J by 3 bases, leaving 14 bases between them. Per germline, CDR1 MNHNS and CDR2 SASEGT. CDR3 DNA: TGTGCCAGCAGTGATTATTTAGGGAGCTACTATGGCTACACCTTC. Translated, it gives CASSDYLGSYYGYTF.

The CDR3, as DNA: TGTGCCAGTAGTATAGGGACAGGGGGCGAAAGGACTGAAGCTTTCTTT. The encoded protein is CASSIGTGGERTEAFF. This chain uses TRBV19 with TRBJ1-1, with 11 bases identical to TRBD1. The germline gives CDR1 LNHDA, CDR2 SQIVND (reference sequence). CDR3 size: 16 residues. V lost 1 base, J lost 5 bases, and 6 bases stayed unmatched.

V usage is TRBV19 and J usage is TRBJ1-1; unclear D gene. This CDR3 is built from 15 residues. The germline V and J ends were trimmed by 5 bases and 4 bases, with 17 bases remaining between them. CDR1 is LNHDA, CDR2 SQIVND, per germline (reference sequence). CDR3 in amino acids: CASSVGRAWITEAFF. CDR3 DNA: TGTGCCAGTAGTGTCGGACGGGCTTGGATCACTGAAGCTTTCTTT.